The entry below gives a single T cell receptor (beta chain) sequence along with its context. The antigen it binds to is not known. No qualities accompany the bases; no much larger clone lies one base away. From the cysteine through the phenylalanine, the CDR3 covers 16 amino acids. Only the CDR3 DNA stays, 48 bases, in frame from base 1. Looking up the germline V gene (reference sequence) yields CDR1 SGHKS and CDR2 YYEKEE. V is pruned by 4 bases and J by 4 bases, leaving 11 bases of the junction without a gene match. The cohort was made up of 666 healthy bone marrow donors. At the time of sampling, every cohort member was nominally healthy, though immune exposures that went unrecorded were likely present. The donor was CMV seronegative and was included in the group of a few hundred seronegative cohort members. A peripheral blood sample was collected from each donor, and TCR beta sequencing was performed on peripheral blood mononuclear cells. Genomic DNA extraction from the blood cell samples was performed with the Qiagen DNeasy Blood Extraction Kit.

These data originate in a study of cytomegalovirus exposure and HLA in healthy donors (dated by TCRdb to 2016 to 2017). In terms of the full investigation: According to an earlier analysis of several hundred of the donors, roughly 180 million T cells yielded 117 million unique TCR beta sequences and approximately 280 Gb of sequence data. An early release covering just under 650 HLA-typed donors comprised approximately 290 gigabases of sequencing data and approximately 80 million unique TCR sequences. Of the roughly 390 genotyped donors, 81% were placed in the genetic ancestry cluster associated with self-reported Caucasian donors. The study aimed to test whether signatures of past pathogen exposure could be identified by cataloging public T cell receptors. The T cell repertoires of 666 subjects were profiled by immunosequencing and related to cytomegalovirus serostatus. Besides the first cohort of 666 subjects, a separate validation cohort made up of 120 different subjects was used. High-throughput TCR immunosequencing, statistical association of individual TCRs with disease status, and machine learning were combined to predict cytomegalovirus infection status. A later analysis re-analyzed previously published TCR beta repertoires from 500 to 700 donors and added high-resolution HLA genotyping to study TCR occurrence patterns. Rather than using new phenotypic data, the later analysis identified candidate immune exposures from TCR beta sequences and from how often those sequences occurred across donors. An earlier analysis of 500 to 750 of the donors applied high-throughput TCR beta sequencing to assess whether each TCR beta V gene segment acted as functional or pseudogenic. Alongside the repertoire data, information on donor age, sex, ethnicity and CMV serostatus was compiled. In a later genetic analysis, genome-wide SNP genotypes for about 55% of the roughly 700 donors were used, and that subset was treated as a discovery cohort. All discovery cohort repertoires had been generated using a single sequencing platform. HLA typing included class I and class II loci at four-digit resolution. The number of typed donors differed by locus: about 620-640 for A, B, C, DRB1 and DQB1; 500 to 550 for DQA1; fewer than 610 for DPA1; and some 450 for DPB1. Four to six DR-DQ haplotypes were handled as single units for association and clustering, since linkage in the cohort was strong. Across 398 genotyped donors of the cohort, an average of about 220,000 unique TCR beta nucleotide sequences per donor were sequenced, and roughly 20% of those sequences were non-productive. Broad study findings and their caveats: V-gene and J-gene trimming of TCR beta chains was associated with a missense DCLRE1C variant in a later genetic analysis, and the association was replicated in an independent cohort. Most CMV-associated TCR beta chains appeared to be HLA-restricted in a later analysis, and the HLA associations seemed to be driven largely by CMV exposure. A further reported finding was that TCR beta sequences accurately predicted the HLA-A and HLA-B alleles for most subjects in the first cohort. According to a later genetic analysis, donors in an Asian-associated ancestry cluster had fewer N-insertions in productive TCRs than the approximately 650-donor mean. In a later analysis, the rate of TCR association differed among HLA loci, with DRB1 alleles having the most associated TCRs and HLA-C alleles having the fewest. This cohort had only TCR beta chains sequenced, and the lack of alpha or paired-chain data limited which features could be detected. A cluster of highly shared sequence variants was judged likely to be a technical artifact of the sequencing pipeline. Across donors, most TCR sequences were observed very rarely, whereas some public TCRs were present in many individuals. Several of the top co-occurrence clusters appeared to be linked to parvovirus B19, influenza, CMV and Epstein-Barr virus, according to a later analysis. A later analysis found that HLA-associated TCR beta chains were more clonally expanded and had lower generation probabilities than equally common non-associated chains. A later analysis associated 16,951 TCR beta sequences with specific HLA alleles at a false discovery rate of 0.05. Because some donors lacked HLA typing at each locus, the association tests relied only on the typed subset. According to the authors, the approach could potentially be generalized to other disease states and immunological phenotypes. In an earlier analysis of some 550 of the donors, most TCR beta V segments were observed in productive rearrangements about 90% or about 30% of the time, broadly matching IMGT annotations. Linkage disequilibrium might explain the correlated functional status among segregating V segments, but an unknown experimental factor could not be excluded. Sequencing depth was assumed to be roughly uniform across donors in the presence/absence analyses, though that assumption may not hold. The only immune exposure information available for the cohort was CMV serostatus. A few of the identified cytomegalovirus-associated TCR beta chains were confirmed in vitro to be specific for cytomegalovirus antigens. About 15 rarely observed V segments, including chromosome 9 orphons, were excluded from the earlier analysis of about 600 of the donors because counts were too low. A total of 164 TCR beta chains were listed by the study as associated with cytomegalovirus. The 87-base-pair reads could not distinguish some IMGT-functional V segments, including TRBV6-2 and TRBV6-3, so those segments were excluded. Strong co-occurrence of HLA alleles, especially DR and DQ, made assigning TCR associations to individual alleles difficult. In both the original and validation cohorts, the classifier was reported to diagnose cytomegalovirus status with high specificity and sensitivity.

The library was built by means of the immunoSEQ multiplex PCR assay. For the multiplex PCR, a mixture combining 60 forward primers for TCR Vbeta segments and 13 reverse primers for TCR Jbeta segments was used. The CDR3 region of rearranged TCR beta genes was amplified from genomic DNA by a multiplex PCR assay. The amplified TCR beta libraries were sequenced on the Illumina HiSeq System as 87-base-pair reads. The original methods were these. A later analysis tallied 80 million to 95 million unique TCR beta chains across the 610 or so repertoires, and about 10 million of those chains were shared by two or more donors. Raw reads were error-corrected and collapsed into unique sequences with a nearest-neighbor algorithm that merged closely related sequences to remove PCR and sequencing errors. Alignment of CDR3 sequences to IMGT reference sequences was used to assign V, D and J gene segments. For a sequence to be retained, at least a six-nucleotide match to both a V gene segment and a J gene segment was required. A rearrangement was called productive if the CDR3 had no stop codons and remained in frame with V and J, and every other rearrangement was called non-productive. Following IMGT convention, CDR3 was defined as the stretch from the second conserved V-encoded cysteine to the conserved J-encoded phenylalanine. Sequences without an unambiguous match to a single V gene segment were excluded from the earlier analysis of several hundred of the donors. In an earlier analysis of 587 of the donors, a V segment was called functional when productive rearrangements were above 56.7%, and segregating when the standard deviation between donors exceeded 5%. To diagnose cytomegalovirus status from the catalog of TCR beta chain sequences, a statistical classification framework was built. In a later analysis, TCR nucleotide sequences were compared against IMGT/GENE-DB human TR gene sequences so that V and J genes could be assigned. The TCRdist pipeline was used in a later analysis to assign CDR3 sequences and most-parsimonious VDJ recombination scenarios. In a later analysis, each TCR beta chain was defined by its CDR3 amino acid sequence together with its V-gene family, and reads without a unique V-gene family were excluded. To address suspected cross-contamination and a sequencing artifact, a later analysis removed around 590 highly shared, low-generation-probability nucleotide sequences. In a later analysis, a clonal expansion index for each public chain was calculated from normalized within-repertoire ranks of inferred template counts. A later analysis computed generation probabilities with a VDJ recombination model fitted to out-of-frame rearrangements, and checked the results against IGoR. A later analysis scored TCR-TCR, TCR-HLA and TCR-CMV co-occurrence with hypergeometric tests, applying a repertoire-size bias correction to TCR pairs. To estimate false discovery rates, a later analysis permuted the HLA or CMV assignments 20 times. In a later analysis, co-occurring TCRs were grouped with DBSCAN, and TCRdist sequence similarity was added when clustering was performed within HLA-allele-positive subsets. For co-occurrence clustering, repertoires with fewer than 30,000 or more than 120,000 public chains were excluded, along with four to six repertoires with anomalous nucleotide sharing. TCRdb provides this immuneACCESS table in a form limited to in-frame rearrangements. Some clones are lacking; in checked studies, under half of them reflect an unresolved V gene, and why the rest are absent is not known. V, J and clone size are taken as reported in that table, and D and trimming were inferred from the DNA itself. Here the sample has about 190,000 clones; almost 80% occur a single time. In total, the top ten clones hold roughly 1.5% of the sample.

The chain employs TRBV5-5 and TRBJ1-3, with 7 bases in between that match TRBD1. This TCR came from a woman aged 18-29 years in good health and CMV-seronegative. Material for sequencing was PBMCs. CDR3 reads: CASSPGVQGVGNTIYF. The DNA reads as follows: TGTGCCAGCAGCCCGGGGGTGCAGGGGGTCGGAAACACCATATATTTT. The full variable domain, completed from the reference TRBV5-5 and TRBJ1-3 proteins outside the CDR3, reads DAGVTQSPTHLIKTRGQQVTLRCSPISGHKSVSWYQQVLGQGPQFIFQYYEKEERGRGNFPDRFSARQFPNYSSELNVNALLLGDSALYLCASSPGVQGVGNTIYFGEGSWLTVV.